The 17 T cell receptor beta chains presented below share a single source sample, sequenced in a study of beta chain features in type 1 diabetes. Study results and caveats: There was a moderate but significant shortening of TCRB CDR3s in all four CD4+ subsets of Type 1 diabetes patients.

What was sequenced were expressed TCRB transcripts, since all of the isolated RNA had been reverse transcribed. TCRdb keeps only in-frame clones here, not all; method: immunoSEQ multiplex PCR. The sample lists 230,000 or so clones, 15% to 20% occurring once. For these receptors, no antigen is known. The sample was naive CD4+ T cells from blood. The receptors shown here come from a man aged 25-40 years with type 1 diabetes.

This rearrangement joins TRBV15 to TRBJ2-1; D gene uncertain. Germline CDR1 and CDR2: LNHNV and YYDKDF (reference sequence). Trimming took off 1 base at V and 4 bases at J, with 11 bases between the two ends. The CDR3 is 15 residues long. The CDR3 nucleotides read TGTGCCACCAGCAGAGGCGGCAGTCAATACAATGAGCAGTTCTTC. Protein sequence: CATSRGGSQYNEQFF.

The rearrangement links TRBV18 to TRBJ2-1; TRBD1 is a possible D gene (6 bases). V lost 3 bases and J lost 7, with 16 bases in between. The CDR3 is 15 amino acids. Germline CDR1 and CDR2: KGHSH and LQKENI. The CDR3 here is CASSPQGLANNEQFF. The CDR3 coding sequence is TGTGCCAGCTCACCTCAGGGGTTAGCGAATAATGAGCAGTTCTTC.

The CDR3 sequence: CASTSRRGSTDTQYF. The CDR3 nucleotides read TGTGCCAGCACCTCCCGCAGGGGGAGCACAGATACGCAGTATTTT. J is TRBJ2-3 and V is TRBV5-4; 7 bases align to TRBD1. The V and J ends lost 6 bases and 0 bases, in that order; junction bases with no gene match: 7. The germline CDR1 and CDR2 sequences are SGHNT and YYREEE (reference sequence). CDR3 size: 15 residues. Full variable domain (remainder filled in from reference TRBV5-4 and TRBJ2-3): ETGVTQSPTHLIKTRGQQVTLRCSSQSGHNTVSWYQQALGQGPQFIFQYYREEENGRGNFPPRFSGLQFPNYSSELNVNALELDDSALYLCASTSRRGSTDTQYFGPGTRLTVL.

This clone was observed a handful of times. This rearrangement joins TRBV2 to TRBJ2-1, with D uncertain. Deletions cut 8 bases from V and 5 bases from J, with 7 bases between. The CDR3 extends over 11 amino acids. Germline-derived CDR1 and CDR2 are SNHLY and FYNNEI. Written as DNA, the CDR3 is TGTGCCAGCTACTTGAACAATGAGCAGTTCTTC. Amino acids: CASYLNNEQFF.

The chain links TRBV11-2 to TRBJ2-5; D is undetermined. Germline V gene sequence: CDR1 SGHAT, CDR2 FQNNGV. V was trimmed by 1 base and J by 1 base, leaving 4 bases between them. This CDR3 spans 13 amino acids. CDR3 in DNA: TGTGCCAGCAGCTTAGTTACCCAAGAGACCCAGTACTTC. Residues: CASSLVTQETQYF.

This clone has a handful of counts. The V call is TRBV7-9, the J call TRBJ2-1, with unresolved D. The length of the CDR3 is 13 residues. Germline CDR1 and CDR2: SEHNR and FQNEAQ (reference sequence). V was cut by 3 bases and J by 6 bases, with 9 bases left in between. CDR3 bases: TGTGCCAGCAGCTTGAGCAGTATCAATGAGCAGTTCTTC. Residues: CASSLSSINEQFF.

The chain has TRBV9 and TRBJ2-6; D gene unclear. Trimming pared 0 bases from V and 0 bases from J, leaving 4 bases between. CDR3 length equals 15 residues. Per the germline V gene, CDR1 is SGDLS and CDR2 is YYNGEE. In nucleotides, the CDR3 is TGTGCCAGCAGCGTAGATTTCTCTGGGGCCAACGTCCTGACTTTC. This translates into CASSVDFSGANVLTF.

The rearrangement uses TRBV29-1 and TRBJ1-1, with D unclear. Germline CDR1 SQVTM, CDR2 ANQGSEA. This CDR3 has 13 residues. CDR3 nucleotides: TGCACAACGGTGGAGAGCTGGAACACTGAAGCTTTCTTT. It translates to CTTVESWNTEAFF.

This clone has a handful of counts. The chain links TRBV9 to TRBJ1-1; D is undetermined. Germline V gene sequence: CDR1 SGDLS, CDR2 YYNGEE. The CDR3 has 14 amino acids. Trimming shortened V by 0 bases and J by 0 bases, and 6 bases separated the two germline ends. CDR3 amino acids: CASSVGTLNTEAFF. CDR3 DNA sequence: TGTGCCAGCAGCGTAGGAACTCTGAACACTGAAGCTTTCTTT.

The chain joins TRBV9 to TRBJ2-1, with 13 bases matching TRBD2. This CDR3 spans 15 amino acids. J lost 9 bases, V lost 2 bases, and 5 bases had no gene match. Germline CDR1 SGDLS, CDR2 YYNGEE. In DNA, the CDR3 is TGTGCCAGCAGCGTGGGGACTAGCGGGAATCTTGAGCAGTTCTTC. Protein sequence: CASSVGTSGNLEQFF.

The rearrangement uses TRBV28 and TRBJ2-7, with TRBD1 matching 9 bases. The CDR3 length is 16 residues. CDR1 is MDHEN and CDR2 is SYDVKM in the germline V gene. V trimming: 5 bases; J trimming: 2 bases; junction bases outside the gene matches: 10. The CDR3 DNA reads as TGTGCCAGCAGTCCCGGCGAGGACAGGGGAACCTACGAGCAGTACTTC. Translation: CASSPGEDRGTYEQYF.

V usage is TRBV4-1 and J usage is TRBJ2-6, with D hard to call. CDR3 length equals 19 residues. The V end was cut by 1 base, the J end by 0 bases, with 16 bases between. CDR1 MGHRA and CDR2 YSYEKL come from the germline V gene. The CDR3 here is CASSQVMGRTSSGANVLTF. The DNA of the CDR3 is TGCGCCAGCAGCCAAGTGATGGGCAGGACGAGCTCTGGGGCCAACGTCCTGACTTTC.

In this sample, this clone turned up a few times. The chain couples TRBV7-9 to TRBJ2-5; D gene unclear. Trimming pared 1 base from V and 2 bases from J, leaving 11 bases between. CDR1 and CDR2 (germline): SEHNR, FQNEAQ (reference sequence). The CDR3 runs 15 residues. Written as DNA, the CDR3 is TGTGCCAGCAGCTTAGACAGAGGAGTTCAAGAGACCCAGTACTTC. Protein product: CASSLDRGVQETQYF.

This clone was counted between two and nine times. V and J are TRBV7-2 and TRBJ2-3, with D perhaps TRBD2 (6 bases). The CDR3 length is 15 residues. Trimming shortened V by 5 bases and J by 2 bases, and 14 bases separated the two germline ends. Germline-derived CDR1 and CDR2 are SGHTA and FQGNSA. CDR3 in DNA: TGTGCCAGCAGCCGGTTAGCGGCTTACACAGATACGCAGTATTTT. The encoded protein is CASSRLAAYTDTQYF.

This clone has more than one count but fewer than ten. The rearrangement uses TRBV30 and TRBJ2-5; D gene uncertain. Trimming stripped 2 bases from V and 5 bases from J, with 6 bases between. CDR3 length equals 11 residues. Germline V lookup: CDR1 GTSNPN, CDR2 SVGIG (reference sequence). The chain's CDR3 is CAWSQPETQYF. Here the CDR3 DNA reads TGTGCCTGGAGTCAACCGGAGACCCAGTACTTC.

This chain joins TRBV4-1 and TRBJ2-1; 14 nucleotides line up with TRBD2. V was pared by 6 bases and J by 7 bases, with 5 bases of the junction left unmatched. Germline CDR1 MGHRA, CDR2 YSYEKL. This CDR3 has 15 amino acids. CDR3 bases: TGCGCCAGCAGGCCGACTAGCGGGAGGGCGAATGAGCAGTTCTTC. Protein: CASRPTSGRANEQFF.

The gene calls are TRBV10-3 and TRBJ2-3, with TRBD2 identical over 11 bases. This CDR3 comprises 15 residues. The V and J ends lost 8 bases and 1 base, in that order; junction bases with no gene match: 5. From germline, CDR1 is ENHRY and CDR2 SYGVKD. The CDR3 DNA reads TGTGCCATCGACGGGACTAGCGGTCGCACAGATACGCAGTATTTT. Protein sequence: CAIDGTSGRTDTQYF.